The 7 T cell receptor beta chains presented below share a single source sample, sequenced in a study of cytomegalovirus exposure and HLA in healthy donors. PCR involved 60 Vbeta and 13 Jbeta primers. The assay was immunoSEQ multiplex PCR, and TCRdb's table has in-frame clones only and misses some. This table lists about 67,000 clones. Material for sequencing was PBMCs. Source of these receptors: a man aged 30-40 years in good health and CMV-seropositive.

CDR3 sequence: CASSLTWDRGPYGYTF. CDR3 nucleotide sequence: TGTGCCAGCAGCCTGACCTGGGACAGGGGGCCCTATGGCTACACCTTC. This sequence joins TRBV5-4 and TRBJ1-2; TRBD1 matches at 12 bases. CDR3 length equals 16 residues. Trimming cost V 4 bases and J 4 bases; bases outside gene matches: 8. The germline CDR1 and CDR2 sequences are SGHNT and YYREEE (reference sequence).

On this clone itself: At one end, the junction sequence differs from germline, possibly due to a read error. V and J are TRBV29-1 and TRBJ2-3; TRBD1 matches at 9 bases. This CDR3 spans 14 amino acids. Germline lookup yields CDR1 SQVTM and CDR2 ANQGSEA. CDR3 sequence: CSVGERTGADKQYF. The CDR3 DNA reads TGCAGCGTTGGGGAGAGGACAGGGGCAGATAAGCAGTATTTT.

As DNA, the CDR3 is TGTGCCATCAGTTTAAAGGGGGGGCTGGGCGAGCAGTACTTC. It encodes CAISLKGGLGEQYF. V and J are TRBV10-3 and TRBJ2-7, with TRBD2 as a possible D gene (7 bases). Germline V CDR1 and CDR2: ENHRY, SYGVKD. The CDR3 extends over 14 amino acids. Trimming took off 5 bases at V and 6 bases at J, with 17 bases between the two ends.

The chain recombines TRBV25-1 with TRBJ1-2, with 7 nucleotides matching TRBD1. J lost 7 bases, V lost 0 bases, and 14 bases had no gene match. Germline V gives CDR1 MGHDK, CDR2 SYGVNS. This CDR3 region has 17 residues. CDR3 sequence reads: CASSEYYRGTAAPGYTF. Written as DNA, the CDR3 is TGTGCCAGCAGTGAATATTATCGCGGGACAGCGGCGCCTGGCTACACCTTC.

As to this clone: A junction boundary mismatches the germline segment, possibly from a read error. The gene calls are TRBV5-1 and TRBJ2-7; weak D call: TRBD1 (5 bases). Germline V gene sequence: CDR1 SGHRS, CDR2 YFSETQ. The CDR3 runs to 11 residues. CDR3 residues: CARSLGPEQYF. The CDR3 nucleotides read TGCGCCAGAAGCTTGGGGCCTGAGCAGTACTTC.

As concerns this clone: Other DNA sequences within the sample encode an identical CDR3. The V call is TRBV27, the J call TRBJ2-1; weak D call: TRBD2 (6 bases). The V end was cut by 5 bases, the J end by 5 bases, with 22 bases between. The germline V gene has CDR1 MNHEY and CDR2 SMNVEV (reference sequence). There are 17 residues in the CDR3. The CDR3 nucleotides read TGTGCCAGCAGTCAACTATTAGCGGTCGGAGGGAACAATGAGCAGTTCTTC. Encoded protein: CASSQLLAVGGNNEQFF.

The chain combines TRBV5-5 with TRBJ1-5; D might be TRBD1 (5 bases). Per the germline V gene, CDR1 is SGHKS and CDR2 is YYEKEE (reference sequence). The V and J ends lost 0 bases and 4 bases respectively, with 11 bases between them. The CDR3 totals 15 residues. Here the CDR3 DNA reads TGTGCCAGCAGCTTGGAAGGGGTGACGAATCAGCCCCAGCATTTT. This codes for CASSLEGVTNQPQHF.